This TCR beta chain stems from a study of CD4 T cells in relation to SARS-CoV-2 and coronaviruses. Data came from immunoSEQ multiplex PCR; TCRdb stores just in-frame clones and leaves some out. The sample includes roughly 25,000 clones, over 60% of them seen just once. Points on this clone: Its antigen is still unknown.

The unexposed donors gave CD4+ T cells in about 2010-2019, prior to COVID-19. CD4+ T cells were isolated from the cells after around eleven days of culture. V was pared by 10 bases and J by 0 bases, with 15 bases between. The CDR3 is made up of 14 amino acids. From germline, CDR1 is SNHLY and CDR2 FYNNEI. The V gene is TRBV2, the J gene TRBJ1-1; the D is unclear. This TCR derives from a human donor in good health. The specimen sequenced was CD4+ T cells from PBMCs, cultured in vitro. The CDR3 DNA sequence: TGTGCCACCAAAGGGTCGGTCATGAACACTGAAGCTTTCTTT. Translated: CATKGSVMNTEAFF.